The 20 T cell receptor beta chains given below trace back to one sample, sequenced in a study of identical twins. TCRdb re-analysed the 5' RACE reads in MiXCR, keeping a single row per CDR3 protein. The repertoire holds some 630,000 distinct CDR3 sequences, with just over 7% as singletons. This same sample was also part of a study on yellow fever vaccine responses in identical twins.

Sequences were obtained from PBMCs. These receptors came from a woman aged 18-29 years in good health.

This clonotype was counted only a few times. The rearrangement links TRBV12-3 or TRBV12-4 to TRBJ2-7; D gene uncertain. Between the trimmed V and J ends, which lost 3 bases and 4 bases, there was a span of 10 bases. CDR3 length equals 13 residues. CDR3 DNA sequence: TGTGCCAGCAGTTTTGTGCGGCAGTACGAGCAGTACTTC. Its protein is CASSFVRQYEQYF.

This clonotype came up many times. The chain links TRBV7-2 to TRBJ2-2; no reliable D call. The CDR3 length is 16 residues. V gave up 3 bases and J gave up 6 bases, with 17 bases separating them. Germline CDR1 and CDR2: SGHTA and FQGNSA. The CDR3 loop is CASSLNVQVMPGELFF. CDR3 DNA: TGTGCCAGCAGCTTGAATGTCCAGGTGATGCCCGGGGAGCTGTTTTTT.

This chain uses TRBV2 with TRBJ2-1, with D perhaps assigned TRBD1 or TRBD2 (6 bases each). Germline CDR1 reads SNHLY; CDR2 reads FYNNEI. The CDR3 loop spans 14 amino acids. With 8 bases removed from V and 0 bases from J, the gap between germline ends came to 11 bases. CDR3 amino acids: CASPGGGSYNEQFF. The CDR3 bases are TGTGCCAGCCCCGGGGGCGGCTCCTACAATGAGCAGTTCTTC.

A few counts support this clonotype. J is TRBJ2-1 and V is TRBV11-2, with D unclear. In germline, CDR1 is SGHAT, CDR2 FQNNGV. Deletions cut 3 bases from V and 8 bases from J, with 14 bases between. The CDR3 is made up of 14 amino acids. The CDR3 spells CASSFRLPGYEQFF. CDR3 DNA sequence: TGTGCCAGCAGCTTTCGGCTTCCTGGGTATGAGCAGTTCTTC.

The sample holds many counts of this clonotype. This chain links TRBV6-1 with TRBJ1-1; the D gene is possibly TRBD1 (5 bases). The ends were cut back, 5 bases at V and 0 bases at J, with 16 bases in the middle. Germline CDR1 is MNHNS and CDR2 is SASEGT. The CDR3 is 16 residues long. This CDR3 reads CASSPKAAGMNTEAFF. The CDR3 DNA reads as TGTGCCAGCAGTCCCAAGGCCGCAGGGATGAACACTGAAGCTTTCTTT.

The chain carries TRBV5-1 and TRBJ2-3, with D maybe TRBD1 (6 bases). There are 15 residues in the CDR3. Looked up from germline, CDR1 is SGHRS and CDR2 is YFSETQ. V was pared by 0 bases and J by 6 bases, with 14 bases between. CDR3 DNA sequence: TGCGCCAGCAGCTTGGACGCAGGGGAAGCGGATACGCAGTATTTT. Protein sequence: CASSLDAGEADTQYF.

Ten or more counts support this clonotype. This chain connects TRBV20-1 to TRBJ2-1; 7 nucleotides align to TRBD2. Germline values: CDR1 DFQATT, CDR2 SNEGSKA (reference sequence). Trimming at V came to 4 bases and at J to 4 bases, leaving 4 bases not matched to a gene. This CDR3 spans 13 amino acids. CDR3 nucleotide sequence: TGCAGTGCTATTACGCGGGAGTACAATGAGCAGTTCTTC. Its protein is CSAITREYNEQFF.

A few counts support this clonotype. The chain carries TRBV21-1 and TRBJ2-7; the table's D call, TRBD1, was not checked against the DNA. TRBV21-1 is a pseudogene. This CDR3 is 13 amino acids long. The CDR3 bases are TGTGCCAGCAGCGTCAGGGCATTCTACGAGCAGTACGTC. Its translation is CASSVRAFYEQYV.

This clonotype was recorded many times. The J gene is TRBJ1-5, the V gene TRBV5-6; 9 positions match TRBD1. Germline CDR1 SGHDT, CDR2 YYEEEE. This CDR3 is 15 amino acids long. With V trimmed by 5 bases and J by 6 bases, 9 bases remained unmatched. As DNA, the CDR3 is TGTGCCAGCAGTCGAAATACAGGGGGCGTTCAGCCCCAGCATTTT. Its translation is CASSRNTGGVQPQHF.

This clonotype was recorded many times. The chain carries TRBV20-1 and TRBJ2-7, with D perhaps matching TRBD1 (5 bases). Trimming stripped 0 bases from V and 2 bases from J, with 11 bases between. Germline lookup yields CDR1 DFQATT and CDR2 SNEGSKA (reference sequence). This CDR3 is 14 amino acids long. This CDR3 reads CSARDPDNPYEQYF. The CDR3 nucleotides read TGCAGTGCTAGAGACCCGGACAATCCCTACGAGCAGTACTTC.

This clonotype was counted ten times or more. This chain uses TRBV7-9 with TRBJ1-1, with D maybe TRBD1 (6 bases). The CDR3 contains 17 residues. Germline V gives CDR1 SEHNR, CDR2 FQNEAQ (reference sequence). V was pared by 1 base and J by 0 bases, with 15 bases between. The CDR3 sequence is CASSLGGPLSMNTEAFF. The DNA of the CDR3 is TGTGCCAGCAGCTTAGGGGGGCCGCTTTCCATGAACACTGAAGCTTTCTTT.

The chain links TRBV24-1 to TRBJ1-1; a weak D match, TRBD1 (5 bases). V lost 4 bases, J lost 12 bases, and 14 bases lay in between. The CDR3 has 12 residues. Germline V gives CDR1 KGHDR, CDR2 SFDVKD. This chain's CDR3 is CATSDPGRVTFF. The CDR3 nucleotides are TGTGCCACCAGTGACCCAGGGAGGGTAACTTTCTTT.

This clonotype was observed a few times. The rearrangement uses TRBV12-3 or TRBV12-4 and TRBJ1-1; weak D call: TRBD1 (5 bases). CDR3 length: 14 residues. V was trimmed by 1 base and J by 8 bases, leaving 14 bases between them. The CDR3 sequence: CASSLGGRRGEAFF. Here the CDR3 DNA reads TGTGCCAGCAGTTTAGGAGGTCGTCGGGGCGAAGCTTTCTTT.

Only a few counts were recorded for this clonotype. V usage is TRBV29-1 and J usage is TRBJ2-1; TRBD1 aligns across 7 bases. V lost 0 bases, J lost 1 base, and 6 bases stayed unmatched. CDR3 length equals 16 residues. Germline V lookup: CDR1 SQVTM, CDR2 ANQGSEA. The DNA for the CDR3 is TGCAGCGTTGAAGATGACGAACAGGGGTCCTACAATGAGCAGTTCTTC. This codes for CSVEDDEQGSYNEQFF.

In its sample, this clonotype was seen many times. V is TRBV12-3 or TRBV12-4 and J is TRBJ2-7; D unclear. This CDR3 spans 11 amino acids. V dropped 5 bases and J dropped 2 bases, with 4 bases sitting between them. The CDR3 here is CASSTPYEQYF. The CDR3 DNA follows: TGTGCCAGCAGTACCCCCTACGAGCAGTACTTC.

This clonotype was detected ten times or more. The CDR3 nucleotides read TGCAGCGTTGGTTCCACCGGGGAGCTGTTTTTT. Protein product: CSVGSTGELFF. The chain is built from TRBV29-1 and TRBJ2-2; the D is unclear. Trimming removed 4 bases at V and 4 bases at J, with 4 bases between. This CDR3 has 11 amino acids. The germline gives CDR1 SQVTM, CDR2 ANQGSEA.

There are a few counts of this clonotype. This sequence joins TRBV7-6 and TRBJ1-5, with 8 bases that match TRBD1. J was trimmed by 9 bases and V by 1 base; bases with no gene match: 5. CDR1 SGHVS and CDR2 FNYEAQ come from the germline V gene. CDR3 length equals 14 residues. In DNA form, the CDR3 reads TGTGCCAGCAGCTTAGTAACAGGGGGTCGGCCCCAGCATTTT. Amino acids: CASSLVTGGRPQHF. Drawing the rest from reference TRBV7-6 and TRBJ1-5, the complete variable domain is GAGVSQSPRYKVTKRGQDVALRCDPISGHVSLYWYRQALGQGPEFLTYFNYEAQQDKSGLPNDRFSAERPEGSISTLTIQRTEQRDSAMYRCASSLVTGGRPQHFGDGTRLSIL.

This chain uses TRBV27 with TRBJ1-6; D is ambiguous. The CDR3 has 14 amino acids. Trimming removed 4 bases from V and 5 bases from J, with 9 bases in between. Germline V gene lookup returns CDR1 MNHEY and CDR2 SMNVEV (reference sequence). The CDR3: CASSSLGHNSPLHF. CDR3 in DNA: TGTGCCAGCAGTTCTCTCGGTCATAATTCACCCCTCCACTTT.

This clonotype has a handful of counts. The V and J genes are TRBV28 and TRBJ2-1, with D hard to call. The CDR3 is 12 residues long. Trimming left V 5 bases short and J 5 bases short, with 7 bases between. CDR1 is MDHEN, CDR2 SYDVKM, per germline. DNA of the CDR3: TGTGCCAGCAGTAGGGATGACAATGAGCAGTTCTTC. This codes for CASSRDDNEQFF.

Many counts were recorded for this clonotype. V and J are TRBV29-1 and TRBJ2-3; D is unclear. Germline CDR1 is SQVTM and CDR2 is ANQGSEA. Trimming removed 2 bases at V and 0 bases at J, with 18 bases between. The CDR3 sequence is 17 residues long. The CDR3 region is CSVEKDLIRPSTDTQYF. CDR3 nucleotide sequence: TGCAGCGTTGAAAAGGACCTGATTCGGCCAAGCACAGATACGCAGTATTTT.